The 5 T cell receptor beta chains below all came from one sample that was sequenced in a study of blood T cell repertoires in COVID-19. Sequencing was performed with immunoSEQ multiplex PCR; in TCRdb, only in-frame clones are kept and a portion is missing. Among 150,000 or so clones listed, 80% were seen once. The sample was peripheral blood. These receptors came from a man aged 60 to 75 with active or convalescent COVID-19.

For this clone: The sample carries other DNA sequences with the same CDR3. V and J are TRBV5-1 and TRBJ2-5; the D gene is possibly TRBD2 (7 bases). Germline assignment: CDR1 SGHRS and CDR2 YFSETQ. Trimming cost V 1 base and J 5 bases, with 9 bases left between them. The CDR3 is 13 residues long. CDR3 sequence: CASSLRGGETQYF. The CDR3 region has the DNA TGCGCCAGCAGCTTGAGGGGGGGTGAGACCCAGTACTTC.

This clone was detected once. The chain recombines TRBV9 with TRBJ2-5; D may be TRBD1 (6 bases). CDR1 is SGDLS and CDR2 is YYNGEE in the germline V gene. Trimming stripped 0 bases from V and 0 bases from J, with 15 bases between. The CDR3 extends over 17 amino acids. The CDR3 DNA sequence: TGTGCCAGCAGCGTAGGGTGGGGGCTAGCTGACCAAGAGACCCAGTACTTC. Protein product: CASSVGWGLADQETQYF.

V and J are TRBV5-1 and TRBJ2-7; no definite D call. Germline-derived CDR1 and CDR2 are SGHRS and YFSETQ. This CDR3 comprises 15 residues. V was clipped by 0 bases and J by 2 bases, with 12 bases between them. Here the CDR3 reads CASSLVTGVTYEQYF. The CDR3, as DNA: TGCGCCAGCAGCTTGGTAACGGGTGTAACCTACGAGCAGTACTTC.

The genes are TRBV28 and TRBJ1-4, with a tentative D call TRBD1 (6 bases). The germline V and J ends were trimmed by 7 bases and 7 bases, with 10 bases remaining between them. CDR1 and CDR2 (germline): MDHEN, SYDVKM. This CDR3 region has 12 residues. Written as DNA, the CDR3 is TGTGCCAGCATACAGGGTTTTGAAAAACTGTTTTTT. Residues: CASIQGFEKLFF.

The genes are TRBV11-3 and TRBJ1-2, with D possibly being TRBD1 (5 bases). The CDR3 length is 13 residues. V lost 5 bases to trimming and J lost 8 bases, with 15 bases between them. Germline CDR1 reads SGHNT; CDR2 reads YENEEA. This CDR3 is CASSLGTGVGYTF. The CDR3 bases are TGTGCCAGCAGCCTGGGAACGGGGGTCGGCTACACCTTC.